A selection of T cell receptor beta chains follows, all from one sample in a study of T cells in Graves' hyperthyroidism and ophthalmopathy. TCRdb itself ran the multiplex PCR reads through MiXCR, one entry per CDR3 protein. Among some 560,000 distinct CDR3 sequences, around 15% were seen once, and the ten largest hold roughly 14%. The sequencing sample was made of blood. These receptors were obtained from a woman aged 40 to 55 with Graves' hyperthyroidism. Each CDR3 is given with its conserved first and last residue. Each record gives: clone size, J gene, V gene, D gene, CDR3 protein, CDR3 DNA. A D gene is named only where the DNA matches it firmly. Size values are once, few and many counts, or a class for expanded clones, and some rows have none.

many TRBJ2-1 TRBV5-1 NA CASSLSSRDNEQFF TGCGCCAGCAGCTTATCGAGCAGAGACAATGAGCAGTTCTTC
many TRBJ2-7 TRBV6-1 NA CASQFGRGLSYEQYF TGTGCCAGCCAATTCGGGAGGGGGCTTTCCTACGAGCAGTACTTC
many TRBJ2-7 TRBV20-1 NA CSARDGNRPSSYEQYF TGCAGTGCTAGAGATGGGAATAGGCCAAGCTCCTACGAGCAGTACTTC
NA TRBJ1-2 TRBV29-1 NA CSDLGYQGYTF TGCAGCGATTTGGGGTATCAAGGCTACACCTTC
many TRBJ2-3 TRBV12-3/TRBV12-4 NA CASSWAPMAQYF TGTGCCAGCAGTTGGGCCCCAATGGCGCAGTATTTT
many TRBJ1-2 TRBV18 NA CASSGTRSNYGYTF TGTGCCAGCTCGGGGACTCGCAGTAACTATGGCTACACCTTC
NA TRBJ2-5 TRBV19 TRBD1 CASSPQGASEYQETQYF TGTGCCAGTAGTCCACAGGGGGCTTCAGAGTACCAAGAGACCCAGTACTTC
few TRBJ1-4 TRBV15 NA CATSRDRGVLELFF TGTGCCACCAGCAGAGATAGGGGCGTTTTAGAACTGTTTTTT
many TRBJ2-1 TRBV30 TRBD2 CAWTAGAKPNEQFF TGTGCCTGGACGGCGGGAGCGAAACCCAATGAGCAGTTCTTC
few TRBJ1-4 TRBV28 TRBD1 CASSTRVGQHNEKLFF TGTGCCAGCAGTACCCGCGTGGGACAGCATAATGAAAAACTGTTTTTT
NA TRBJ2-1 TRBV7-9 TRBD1 CASSLVWGQGAQEQFF TGTGCCAGCAGCTTAGTTTGGGGACAGGGGGCTCAGGAGCAGTTCTTC
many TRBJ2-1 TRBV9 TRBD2 CASSGEGLAGGNNEQFF TGTGCCAGCAGCGGCGAGGGACTAGCGGGAGGAAACAATGAGCAGTTCTTC
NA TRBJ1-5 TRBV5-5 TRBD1 CASSTWDSPNQPQHF TGTGCCAGCAGCACCTGGGACAGCCCTAATCAGCCCCAGCATTTT
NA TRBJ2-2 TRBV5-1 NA CASRSQLAGIGELFF TGCGCCAGCAGGTCACAACTAGCAGGCATCGGGGAGCTGTTTTTT
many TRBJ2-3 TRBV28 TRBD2 CASSARLADAQYF TGTGCCAGCAGCGCTAGACTAGCGGATGCGCAGTATTTT
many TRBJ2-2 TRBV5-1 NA CASRGAEGANTGELFF TGCGCCAGCAGAGGGGCTGAGGGCGCGAACACCGGGGAGCTGTTTTTT
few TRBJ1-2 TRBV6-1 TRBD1 CASRDGTGRLYGYTF TGTGCCAGCAGAGATGGGACAGGGCGGCTCTATGGCTACACCTTC
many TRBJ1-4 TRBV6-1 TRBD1 CASSRSKDRRSEKLFF TGTGCCAGCAGTCGATCCAAGGACAGGCGGAGCGAAAAACTGTTTTTT
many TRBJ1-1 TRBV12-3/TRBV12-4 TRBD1 CASSSDGTGTEAFF TGTGCCAGCAGTTCCGATGGGACAGGCACTGAAGCTTTCTTT
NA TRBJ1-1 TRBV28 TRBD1 CATGTAGAEAFF TGTGCCACCGGGACAGCAGGGGCTGAAGCTTTCTTT
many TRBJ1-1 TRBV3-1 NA CASNRLGGTEAFF TGTGCCAGCAACCGATTGGGGGGCACTGAAGCTTTCTTT
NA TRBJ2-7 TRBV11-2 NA CASSLPSDSGEQYF TGTGCCAGCAGCTTACCTAGCGACTCGGGCGAGCAGTACTTC
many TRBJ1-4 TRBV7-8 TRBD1 CASSQGATNEKLFF TGTGCCAGCAGCCAGGGGGCAACTAATGAAAAACTGTTTTTT
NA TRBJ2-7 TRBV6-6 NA CASSYPHSTGDSYEQYF TGTGCCAGCAGTTACCCCCACTCCACGGGAGATTCCTACGAGCAGTACTTC
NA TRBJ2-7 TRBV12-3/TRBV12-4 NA CASRDRGRNYEQYF TGTGCCAGCAGGGACCGGGGCAGGAACTACGAGCAGTACTTC
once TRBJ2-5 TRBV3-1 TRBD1 CASSRSGQLETQYF TGTGCCAGCAGCCGTTCGGGACAGCTAGAGACCCAGTACTTC
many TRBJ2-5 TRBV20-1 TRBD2 CSARDEREGKTQYF TGCAGTGCTAGAGATGAACGGGAGGGGAAGACCCAGTACTTC
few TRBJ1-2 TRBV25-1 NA CASSEWAGANYGYTF TGTGCCAGCAGTGAATGGGCAGGAGCTAACTATGGCTACACCTTC
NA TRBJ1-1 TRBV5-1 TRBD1 CASSPTTGPNTEAFF TGCGCCAGCAGCCCCACGACAGGGCCAAACACTGAAGCTTTCTTT
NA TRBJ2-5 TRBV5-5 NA CASSFQEQETQYF TGTGCCAGCAGCTTCCAGGAACAAGAGACCCAGTACTTC
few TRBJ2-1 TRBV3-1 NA CASSLLRRGIYNEQFF TGTGCCAGCAGCCTTCTTAGGAGGGGGATCTACAATGAGCAGTTCTTC
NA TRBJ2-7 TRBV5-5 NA CASRLRGSSYEQYF TGTGCCAGCAGACTACGGGGCAGCTCCTACGAGCAGTACTTC
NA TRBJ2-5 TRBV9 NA CASSVAAGRQETQYF TGTGCCAGCAGCGTAGCGGCAGGTAGACAAGAGACCCAGTACTTC
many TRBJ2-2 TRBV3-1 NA CASSMTGPGELFF TGTGCCAGCAGCATGACAGGCCCGGGGGAGCTGTTTTTT
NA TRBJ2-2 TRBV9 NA CASSVSPRANTGELFF TGTGCCAGCAGCGTTTCGCCCAGGGCGAACACCGGGGAGCTGTTTTTT
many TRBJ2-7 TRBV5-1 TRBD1 CGSSHAGTGGDEQYF TGCGGCAGCAGTCACGCGGGGACAGGGGGCGACGAGCAGTACTTC
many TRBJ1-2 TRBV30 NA CAWSTGGGYTF TGTGCCTGGAGTACGGGGGGAGGCTACACCTTC
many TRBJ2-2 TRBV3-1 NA CASSQGTVGELFF TGTGCCAGCAGCCAAGGAACGGTCGGGGAGCTGTTTTTT
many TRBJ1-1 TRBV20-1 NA CSARDRRPPAAEAFF TGCAGTGCTAGAGATCGACGGCCCCCTGCCGCTGAAGCTTTCTTT
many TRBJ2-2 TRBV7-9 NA CASSLDFTGELFF TGTGCCAGCAGCCTAGACTTCACCGGGGAGCTGTTTTTT
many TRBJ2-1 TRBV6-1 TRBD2 CASSPAPSGIGHEQFF TGTGCCAGCAGTCCTGCCCCTAGCGGGATAGGCCATGAGCAGTTCTTC
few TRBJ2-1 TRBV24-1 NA CATSDRGRVNEQFF TGTGCCACCAGTGACCGGGGCAGGGTAAATGAGCAGTTCTTC
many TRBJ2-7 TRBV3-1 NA CASSPRQAYEQYF TGTGCCAGCAGCCCTCGACAGGCTTACGAGCAGTACTTC
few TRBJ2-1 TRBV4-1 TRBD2 CASSQVLASSGEQFF TGCGCCAGCAGCCAAGTACTAGCGTCATCGGGGGAGCAGTTCTTC
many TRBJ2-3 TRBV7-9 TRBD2 CASSLRTSGRKRVISDDTQYF TGTGCCAGCAGCTTAAGGACTAGCGGGAGGAAACGTGTAATTTCGGACGATACGCAGTATTTT
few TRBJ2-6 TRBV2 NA CASSVEHLLSGANVLTF TGTGCCAGCAGTGTTGAACACCTTCTCTCTGGGGCCAACGTCCTGACTTTC
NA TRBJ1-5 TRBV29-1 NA CSVGQEGDQPQHF TGCAGCGTTGGGCAGGAGGGTGATCAGCCCCAGCATTTT
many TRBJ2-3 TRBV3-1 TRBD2 CASSQERLAGAVWYF TGTGCCAGCAGCCAAGAGAGACTAGCGGGAGCCGTGTGGTATTTT
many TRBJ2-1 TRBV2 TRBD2 CASLMTSGNEQFF TGTGCCAGCCTTATGACTAGCGGGAATGAGCAGTTCTTC
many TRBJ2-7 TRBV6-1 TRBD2 CASSEVGLAGGPREQYF TGTGCCAGCAGTGAAGTCGGGCTAGCGGGAGGGCCTCGCGAGCAGTACTTC
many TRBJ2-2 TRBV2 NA CAKQGPANTGELFF TGTGCCAAGCAGGGCCCTGCGAACACCGGGGAGCTGTTTTTT
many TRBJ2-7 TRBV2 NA CASSEVAYEQYF TGTGCCAGCAGTGAAGTGGCCTACGAGCAGTACTTC
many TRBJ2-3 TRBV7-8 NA CASRKLTATDSTDTQYF TGTGCCAGCAGGAAACTGACAGCCACAGATAGCACAGATACGCAGTATTTT